This T cell receptor (beta chain) was sequenced for a study of technical replicates of blood from several donors. The CDR3 is made up of 15 amino acids. Germline loops: CDR1 SNHLY, CDR2 FYNNEI. The ends lost 5 bases at V and 3 bases at J; junction bases unmatched: 6. Clones were read by immunoSEQ multiplex PCR, and TCRdb kept only the in-frame ones, dropping some. The sample shows 75,000 to 95,000 clones, less than 95% of them seen only once. The specimen was T cells isolated from PBMCs. The receptor was derived from a human donor in good health. The chain recombines TRBV2 with TRBJ2-1, with 8 bases identical to TRBD2. The CDR3: CASSTTSGNYNEQFF. The CDR3 nucleotides read TGTGCCAGCAGTACAACTAGCGGAAACTACAATGAGCAGTTCTTC.